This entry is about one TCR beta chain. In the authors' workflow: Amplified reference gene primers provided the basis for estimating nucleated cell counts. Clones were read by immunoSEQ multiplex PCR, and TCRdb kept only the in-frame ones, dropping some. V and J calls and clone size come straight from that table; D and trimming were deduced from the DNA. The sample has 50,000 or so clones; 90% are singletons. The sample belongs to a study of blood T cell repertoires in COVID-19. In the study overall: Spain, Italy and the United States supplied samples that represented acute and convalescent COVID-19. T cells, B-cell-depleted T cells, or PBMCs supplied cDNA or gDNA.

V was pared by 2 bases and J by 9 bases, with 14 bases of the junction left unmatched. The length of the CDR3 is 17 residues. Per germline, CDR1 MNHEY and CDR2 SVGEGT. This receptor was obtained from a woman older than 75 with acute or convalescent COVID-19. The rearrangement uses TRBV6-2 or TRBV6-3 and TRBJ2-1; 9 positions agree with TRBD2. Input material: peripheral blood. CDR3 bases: TGTGCCAGCAGTTACCAAATAGCGGGAGTCACCTCCCTTGAGCAGTTCTTC. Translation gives CASSYQIAGVTSLEQFF.